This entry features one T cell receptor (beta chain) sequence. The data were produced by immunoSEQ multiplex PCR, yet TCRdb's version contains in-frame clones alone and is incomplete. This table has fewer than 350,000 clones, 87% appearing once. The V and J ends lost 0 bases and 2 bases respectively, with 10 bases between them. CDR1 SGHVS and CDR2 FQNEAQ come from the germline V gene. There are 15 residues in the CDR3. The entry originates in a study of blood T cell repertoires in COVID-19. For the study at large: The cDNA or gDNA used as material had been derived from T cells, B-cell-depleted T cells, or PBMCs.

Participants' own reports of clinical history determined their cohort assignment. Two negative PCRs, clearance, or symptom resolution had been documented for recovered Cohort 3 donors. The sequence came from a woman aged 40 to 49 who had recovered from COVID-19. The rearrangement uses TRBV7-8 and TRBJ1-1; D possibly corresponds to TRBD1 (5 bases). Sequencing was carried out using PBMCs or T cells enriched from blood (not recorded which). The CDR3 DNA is TGTGCCAGCAGCTTAGCGGCAGGGACTAACACTGAAGCTTTCTTT. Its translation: CASSLAAGTNTEAFF. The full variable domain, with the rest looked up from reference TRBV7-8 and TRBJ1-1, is GAGVSQSPRYKVAKRGQDVALRCDPISGHVSLFWYQQALGQGPEFLTYFQNEAQLDKSGLPSDRFFAERPEGSVSTLKIQRTQQEDSAVYLCASSLAAGTNTEAFFGQGTRLTVV.